What follows are 12 T cell receptor beta chains derived from one specimen sequenced in a study of cytotoxic CD8 clonotypes in ibrutinib-treated CLL. Sequenced by immunoSEQ multiplex PCR; TCRdb stores in-frame clones only, minus some. This table holds 150,000 or so clones, around three quarters found once. Sequencing was performed on PBMCs, taken after 12 months of ibrutinib treatment. These TCRs come from a human donor with chronic lymphocytic leukemia.

The V call is TRBV6-5, the J call TRBJ2-2; 7 bases are shared with TRBD1. The CDR3 totals 13 residues. The V segment lost 10 bases and the J segment 5 bases; nucleotides outside the gene matches: 7. The germline V gene encodes CDR1 MNHEY and CDR2 SVGAGI. CDR3 sequence reads: CAIQGQGTGELFF. For the CDR3, the DNA is TGTGCCATACAGGGGCAGGGGACCGGGGAGCTGTTTTTT.

The rearrangement uses TRBV28 and TRBJ1-2, with D perhaps matching TRBD1 (5 bases). The CDR3 totals 13 residues. The V gene's germline CDR1 is MDHEN and CDR2 SYDVKM. Trimming cost V 8 bases and J 2 bases, with 12 bases left between them. The CDR3 here is CASQSRQNYGYTF. DNA for the CDR3: TGTGCCAGCCAGAGCCGACAGAACTATGGCTACACCTTC.

In its sample, this clone was seen a few times. CDR3 sequence: CASSQENEQFF. The CDR3 DNA reads TGCGCCAGCAGCCAAGAAAATGAGCAGTTCTTC. The chain carries TRBV4-3 and TRBJ2-1; D unresolved. The germline V and J ends were trimmed by 0 bases and 7 bases, with 1 base remaining between them. The V gene's germline CDR1 is LGHNA and CDR2 YSLEER. CDR3 length equals 11 residues.

This chain links TRBV28 with TRBJ1-1, with 9 bases that match TRBD1. The J segment lost 0 bases and the V segment lost 7 bases, leaving 3 bases of the junction unmatched. Per the germline V gene, CDR1 is MDHEN and CDR2 is SYDVKM. This CDR3 has 14 residues. The CDR3 DNA is TGTGCCAGCAACACAGGGGGCTTGAACACTGAAGCTTTCTTT. Translated: CASNTGGLNTEAFF.

The V and J genes are TRBV11-2 and TRBJ2-1; D remains ambiguous. Trimming shortened V by 6 bases and J by 7 bases, and 10 bases separated the two germline ends. Germline V CDR1 and CDR2: SGHAT, FQNNGV. This CDR3 spans 12 amino acids. The CDR3 bases are TGTGCCAGCAGGGCCATTCGGAATGAGCAGTTCTTC. Translated, it gives CASRAIRNEQFF.

The genes are TRBV21-1 and TRBJ2-6. TRBV21-1 is a pseudogene locus. The CDR3 consists of 15 residues. The CDR3 sequence is CASSKKCPGANVLTF. The CDR3, as DNA: TGTGCCAGCAGCAAAAAATGCCCCGGGGCCAACGTCCTGACTTTC.

The chain joins TRBV6-5 to TRBJ2-5, with D hard to call. The CDR3 covers 16 residues. V gave up 4 bases and J gave up 2 bases, with 17 bases separating them. Germline V gene data show CDR1 as MNHEY and CDR2 as SVGAGI. The CDR3 DNA reads TGTGCCAGCAGTTCCCATTCATCAACAGCACAAGAGACCCAGTACTTC. Translating gives CASSSHSSTAQETQYF.

The V gene is TRBV18, the J gene TRBJ2-5, with TRBD1 as a possible D gene (5 bases). V lost 0 bases, J lost 2 bases, and 7 bases lay in between. CDR3 length equals 14 residues. CDR1 is KGHSH and CDR2 is LQKENI in the germline V gene. CDR3 amino acids: CASSPPPGQETQYF. DNA for the CDR3: TGTGCCAGCTCACCACCGCCAGGGCAAGAGACCCAGTACTTC.

This rearrangement joins TRBV7-6 to TRBJ1-6, with unresolved D. Germline CDR1 reads SGHVS; CDR2 reads FNYEAQ. V dropped 4 bases and J dropped 10 bases, with 11 bases sitting between them. This CDR3 is built from 13 residues. The DNA for the CDR3 is TGTGCCAGCAGCTCAGCCTTAGGATCACCCCTCCACTTT. This translates into CASSSALGSPLHF.

The chain couples TRBV25-1 to TRBJ1-1; D might be TRBD1 (6 bases). The CDR3 consists of 13 residues. Germline V CDR1 and CDR2: MGHDK, SYGVNS. V gave up 7 bases and J gave up 11 bases, with 20 bases separating them. The CDR3 region has the DNA TGTGCCAGCATTAGCACTGGAAGGGGGGCGGCTTTCTTT. Its protein is CASISTGRGAAFF.

V gene TRBV15 combines with J gene TRBJ2-2; D is perhaps TRBD2 (6 bases). The CDR3 loop spans 17 amino acids. Per the germline V gene, CDR1 is LNHNV and CDR2 is YYDKDF (reference sequence). V lost 1 base to trimming and J lost 5 bases, with 17 bases between them. CDR3 protein: CATSRVAGSTKTGELFF. CDR3 DNA sequence: TGTGCCACCAGCAGAGTTGCGGGGTCAACTAAGACCGGGGAGCTGTTTTTT.

V usage is TRBV6-4 and J usage is TRBJ1-1; D not resolved. The CDR3 runs 13 residues. With 5 bases removed from V and 2 bases from J, the gap between germline ends came to 9 bases. Germline assignment: CDR1 MRHNA and CDR2 SNTAGT. CDR3 sequence (DNA): TGTGCCAGCAGTCCAACTTCTAACACTGAAGCTTTCTTT. This translates into CASSPTSNTEAFF.